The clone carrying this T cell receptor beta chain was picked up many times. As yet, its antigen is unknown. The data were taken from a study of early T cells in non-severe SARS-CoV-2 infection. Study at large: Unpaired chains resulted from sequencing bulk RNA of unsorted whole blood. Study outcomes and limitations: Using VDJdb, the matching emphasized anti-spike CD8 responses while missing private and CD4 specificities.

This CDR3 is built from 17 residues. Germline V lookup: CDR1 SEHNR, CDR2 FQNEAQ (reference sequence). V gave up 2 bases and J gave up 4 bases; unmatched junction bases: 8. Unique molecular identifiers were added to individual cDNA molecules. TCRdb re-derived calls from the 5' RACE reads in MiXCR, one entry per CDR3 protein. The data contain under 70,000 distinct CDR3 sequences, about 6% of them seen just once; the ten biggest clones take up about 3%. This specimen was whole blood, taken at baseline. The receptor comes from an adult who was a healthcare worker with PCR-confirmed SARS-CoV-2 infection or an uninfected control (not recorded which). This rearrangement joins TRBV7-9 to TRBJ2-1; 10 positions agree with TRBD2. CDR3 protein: CASSLPKTSGTYNEQFF. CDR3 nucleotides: TGTGCCAGCAGCTTACCGAAAACTAGCGGGACGTACAATGAGCAGTTCTTC.